The clone carrying this T cell receptor beta chain was observed a handful of times. CDR3 length: 14 residues. Trimming removed 0 bases from V and 4 bases from J, with 10 bases in between. This record comes from a study of T-cell memory formation after mild COVID-19. TCRdb independently ran MiXCR on the 5' RACE reads; one entry per CDR3 protein. The sample consists of 150,000 to 200,000 distinct CDR3 sequences, about 18% of them appearing once. J is TRBJ2-7 and V is TRBV12-3 or TRBV12-4; weak D call: TRBD1 (6 bases). Sequenced sample: PBMCs or a T cell subset sorted from them (not recorded which). This receptor was taken from a man younger than 35 who had mild COVID-19 (a few samples of this study predate the infection). Cell type and time point are not known. The CDR3 sequence is CASSLAQGRYEQYF. The CDR3 DNA sequence: TGTGCCAGCAGTTTAGCGCAGGGGCGATACGAGCAGTACTTC.